This T cell receptor beta chain was profiled in a study of T-cell reconstitution after alpha-beta-depleted transplantation in children. Germline lookup yields CDR1 SEHNR and CDR2 FQNEAQ (reference sequence). With 3 bases removed from V and 3 bases from J, the gap between germline ends came to 9 bases. The CDR3 length is 13 residues. This clonotype was detected many times. Antigen specificity is unknown. A library of TCRbeta sequences, prepared with unique molecular identifiers, was generated. Via MiXCR, TCRdb re-called the PCR reads, giving one row per CDR3 protein. The sample records nearly 250,000 distinct CDR3 sequences, just under 8.5% being singletons. Whole-study results and caveats: A year had passed since transplant, and T-cell counts and diversity by then came mostly from newly produced T cells.

The source of this sequence is a male patient under 18 who had a stem cell transplant for acute lymphoblastic leukemia, so the T cells may come from the graft donor. The chain employs TRBV7-9 and TRBJ2-7; D not resolved. Sequencing was performed on PBMCs, mostly from graft donor cells, taken 180 days after TCRalphabeta/CD19-depleted stem cell transplant. DNA for the CDR3: TGTGCCAGCAGCTTGCTGGATGGCTACGAGCAGTACTTC. It yields the protein CASSLLDGYEQYF.